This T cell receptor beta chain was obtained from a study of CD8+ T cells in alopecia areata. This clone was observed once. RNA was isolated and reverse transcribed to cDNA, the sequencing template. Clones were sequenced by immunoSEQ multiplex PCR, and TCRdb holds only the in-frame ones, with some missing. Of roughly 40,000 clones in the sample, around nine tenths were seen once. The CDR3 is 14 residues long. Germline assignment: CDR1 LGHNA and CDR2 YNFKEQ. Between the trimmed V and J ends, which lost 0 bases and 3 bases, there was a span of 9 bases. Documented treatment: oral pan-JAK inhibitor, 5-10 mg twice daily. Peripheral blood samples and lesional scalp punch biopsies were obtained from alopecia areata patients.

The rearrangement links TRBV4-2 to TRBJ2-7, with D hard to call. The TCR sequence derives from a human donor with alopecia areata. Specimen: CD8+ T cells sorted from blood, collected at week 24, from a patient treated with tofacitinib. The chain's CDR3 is CASSQDYGVYEQYF. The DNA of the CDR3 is TGTGCCAGCAGCCAAGATTACGGCGTCTACGAGCAGTACTTC.